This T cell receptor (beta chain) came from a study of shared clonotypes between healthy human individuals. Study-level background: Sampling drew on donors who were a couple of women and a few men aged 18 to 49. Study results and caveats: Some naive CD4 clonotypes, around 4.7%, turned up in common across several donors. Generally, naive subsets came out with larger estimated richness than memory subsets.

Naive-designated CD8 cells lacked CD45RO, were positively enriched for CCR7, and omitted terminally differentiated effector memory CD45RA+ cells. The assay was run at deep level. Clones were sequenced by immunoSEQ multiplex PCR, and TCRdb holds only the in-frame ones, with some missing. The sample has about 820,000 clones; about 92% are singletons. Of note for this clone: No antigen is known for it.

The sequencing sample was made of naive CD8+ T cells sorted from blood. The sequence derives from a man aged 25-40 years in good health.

The DNA of the CDR3 is TGTGCCAGCAGTGCTAGCGGGAGCGACACCGGGGAGCTGTTTTTT. Translation: CASSASGSDTGELFF. The chain combines TRBV2 with TRBJ2-2; 10 bases fit TRBD2. Germline CDR1 SNHLY, CDR2 FYNNEI. J gave up 3 bases and V 4 bases, and 2 bases lay outside the gene matches. There are 15 residues in the CDR3.